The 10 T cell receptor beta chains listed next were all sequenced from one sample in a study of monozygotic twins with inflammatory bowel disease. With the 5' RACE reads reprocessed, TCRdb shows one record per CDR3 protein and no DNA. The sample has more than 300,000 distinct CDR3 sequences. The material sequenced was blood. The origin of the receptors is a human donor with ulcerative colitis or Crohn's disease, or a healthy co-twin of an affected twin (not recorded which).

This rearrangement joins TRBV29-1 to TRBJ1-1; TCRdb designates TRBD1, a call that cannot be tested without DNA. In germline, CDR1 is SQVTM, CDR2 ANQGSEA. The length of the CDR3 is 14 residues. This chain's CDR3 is CSVAWTGFNTEAFF.

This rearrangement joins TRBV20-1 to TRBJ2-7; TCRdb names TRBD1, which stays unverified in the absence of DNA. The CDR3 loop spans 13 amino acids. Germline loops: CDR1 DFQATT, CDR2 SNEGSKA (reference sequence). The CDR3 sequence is CSARFDRPYEQYF.

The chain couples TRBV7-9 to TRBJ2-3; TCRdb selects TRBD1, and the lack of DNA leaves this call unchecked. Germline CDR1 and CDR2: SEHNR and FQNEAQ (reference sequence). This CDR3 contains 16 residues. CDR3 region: CASSQRDLSRADTQYF.

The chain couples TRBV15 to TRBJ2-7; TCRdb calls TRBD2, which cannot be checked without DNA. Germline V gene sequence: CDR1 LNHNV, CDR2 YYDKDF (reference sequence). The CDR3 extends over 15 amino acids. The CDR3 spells CATSRAGPGVYEQYF.

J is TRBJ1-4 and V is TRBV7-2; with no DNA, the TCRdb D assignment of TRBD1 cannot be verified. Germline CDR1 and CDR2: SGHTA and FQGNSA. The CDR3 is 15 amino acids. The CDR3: CASSLSQGGNEKLFF.

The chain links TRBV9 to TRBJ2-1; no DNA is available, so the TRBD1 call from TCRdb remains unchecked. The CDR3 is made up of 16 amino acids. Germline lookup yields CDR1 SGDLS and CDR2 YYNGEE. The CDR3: CASSVRGRVPYNEQFF.

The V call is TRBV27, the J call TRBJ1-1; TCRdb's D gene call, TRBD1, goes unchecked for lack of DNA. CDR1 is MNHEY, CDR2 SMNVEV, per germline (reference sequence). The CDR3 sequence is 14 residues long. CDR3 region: CASSLGGLGAEAFF.

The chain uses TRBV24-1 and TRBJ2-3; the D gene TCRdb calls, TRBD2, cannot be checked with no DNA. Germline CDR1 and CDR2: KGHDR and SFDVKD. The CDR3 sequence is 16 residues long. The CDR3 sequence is CATSDPYGGVGDTQYF.

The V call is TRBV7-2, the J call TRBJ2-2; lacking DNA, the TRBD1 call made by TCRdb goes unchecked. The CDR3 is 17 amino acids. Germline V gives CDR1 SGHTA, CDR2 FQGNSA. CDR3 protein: CASSPAERGAATGELFF.

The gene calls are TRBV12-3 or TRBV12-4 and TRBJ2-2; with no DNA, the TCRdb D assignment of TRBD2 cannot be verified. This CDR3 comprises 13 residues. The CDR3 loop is CASSLRGSGELFF.